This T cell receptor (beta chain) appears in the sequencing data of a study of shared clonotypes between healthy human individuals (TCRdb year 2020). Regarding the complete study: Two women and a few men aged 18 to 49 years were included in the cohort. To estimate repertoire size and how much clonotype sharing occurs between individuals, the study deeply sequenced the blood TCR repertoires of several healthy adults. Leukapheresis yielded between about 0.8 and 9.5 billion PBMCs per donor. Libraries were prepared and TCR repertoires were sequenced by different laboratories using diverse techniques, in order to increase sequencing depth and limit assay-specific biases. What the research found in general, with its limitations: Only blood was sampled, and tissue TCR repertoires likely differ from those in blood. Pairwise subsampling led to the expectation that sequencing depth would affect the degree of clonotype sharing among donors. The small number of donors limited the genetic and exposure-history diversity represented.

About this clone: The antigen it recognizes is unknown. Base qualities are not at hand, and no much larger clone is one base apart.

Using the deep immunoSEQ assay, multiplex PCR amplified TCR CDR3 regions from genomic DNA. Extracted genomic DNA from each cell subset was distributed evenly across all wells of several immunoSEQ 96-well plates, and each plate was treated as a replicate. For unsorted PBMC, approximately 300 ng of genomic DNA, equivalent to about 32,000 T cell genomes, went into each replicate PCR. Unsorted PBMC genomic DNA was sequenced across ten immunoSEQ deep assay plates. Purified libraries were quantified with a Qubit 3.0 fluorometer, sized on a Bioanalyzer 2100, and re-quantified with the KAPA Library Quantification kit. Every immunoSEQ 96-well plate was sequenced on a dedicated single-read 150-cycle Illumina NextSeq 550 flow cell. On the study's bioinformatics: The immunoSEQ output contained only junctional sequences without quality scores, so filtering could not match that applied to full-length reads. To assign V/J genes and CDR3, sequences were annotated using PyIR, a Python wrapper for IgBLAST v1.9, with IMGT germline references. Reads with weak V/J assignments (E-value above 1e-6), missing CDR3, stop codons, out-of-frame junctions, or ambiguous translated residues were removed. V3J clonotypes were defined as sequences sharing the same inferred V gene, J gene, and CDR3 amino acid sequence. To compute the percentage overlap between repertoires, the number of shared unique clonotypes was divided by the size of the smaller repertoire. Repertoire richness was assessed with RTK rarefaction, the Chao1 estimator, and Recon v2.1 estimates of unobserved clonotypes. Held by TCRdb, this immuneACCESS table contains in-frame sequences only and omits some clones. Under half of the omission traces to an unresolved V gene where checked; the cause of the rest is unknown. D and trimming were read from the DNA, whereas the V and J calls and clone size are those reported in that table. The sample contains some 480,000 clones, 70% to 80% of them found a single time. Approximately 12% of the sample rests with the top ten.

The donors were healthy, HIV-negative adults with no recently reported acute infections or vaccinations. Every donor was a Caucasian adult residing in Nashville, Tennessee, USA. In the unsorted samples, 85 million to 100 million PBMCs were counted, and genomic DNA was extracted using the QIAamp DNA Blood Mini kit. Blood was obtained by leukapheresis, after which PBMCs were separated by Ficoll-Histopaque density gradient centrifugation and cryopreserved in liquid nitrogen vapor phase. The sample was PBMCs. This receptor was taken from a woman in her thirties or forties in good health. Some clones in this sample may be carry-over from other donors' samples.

The CDR3 amino acid sequence is: CASNGEVPPQHF. The nucleotide sequence is given as TGTGCCAGCAATGGTGAGGTTCCGCCCCAGCATTTT. The chain is made from TRBV6-1 and TRBJ1-5; no D gene can be assigned with confidence. Including cysteine and phenylalanine, the CDR3 has 12 amino acids. CDR3 DNA only is kept here, 36 bases in frame from base 1. According to the germline V gene, CDR1 reads MNHNS and CDR2 reads SASEGT. V and J lose 7 bases and 9 bases, and a span of 13 bases separates them.